This passage covers 12 T cell receptor beta chains from one sample sequenced in a study of T cell changes during pregnancy in multiple sclerosis. Using immunoSEQ multiplex PCR, the repertoire was profiled, and TCRdb retains in-frame clones only, with some absent. Of around 66,000 clones listed, 90% are singletons. The specimen comprised peripheral blood, sampled in the first trimester of pregnancy. These receptors came from a female donor in good health, enrolled as a control in a pregnancy study.

The gene calls are TRBV7-2 and TRBJ1-1, with 9 bases aligning to TRBD1. Per germline, CDR1 SGHTA and CDR2 FQGNSA. Unmatched junction bases numbered 11, after V lost 5 bases and J lost 10 bases. This CDR3 has 14 amino acids. The CDR3 loop reads CASSPGRDRAGAFF. The DNA of the CDR3 is TGTGCCAGCAGCCCCGGTCGGGACAGGGCCGGAGCTTTCTTT.

The genes are TRBV2 and TRBJ1-2, with 8 bases fitting TRBD1. This CDR3 is built from 17 residues. The V gene's germline CDR1 is SNHLY and CDR2 FYNNEI. After removal of 10 bases from V and 2 bases from J, the junction contained 18 bases not matched to a gene. The CDR3: CAIFQKDRDSKNYGYTF. As DNA, the CDR3 is TGTGCCATCTTCCAGAAGGACAGGGATTCAAAAAACTATGGCTACACCTTC.

V and J are TRBV7-2 and TRBJ2-1; 13 bases align to TRBD2. V shed 5 bases, J shed 2 bases, and the junction held 6 bases outside the gene matches. This CDR3 contains 17 residues. Germline loops: CDR1 SGHTA, CDR2 FQGNSA. The CDR3 bases are TGTGCCAGCAGCCCCCTGGGACTAGCGGGAACCTACAATGAGCAGTTCTTC. Its translation: CASSPLGLAGTYNEQFF. Together with reference TRBV7-2 and TRBJ2-1, the CDR3 gives the full variable domain: GAGVSQSPSNKVTEKGKDVELRCDPISGHTALYWYRQSLGQGLEFLIYFQGNSAPDKSGLPSDRFSAERTGGSVSTLTIQRTQQEDSAVYLCASSPLGLAGTYNEQFFGPGTRLTVL.

The CDR3 loop reads CASKLEKRSTDTQYF. The CDR3 bases are TGTGCCAGCAAGCTCGAGAAGCGGAGCACAGATACGCAGTATTTT. The V call is TRBV2, the J call TRBJ2-3, with a tentative D call TRBD2 (5 bases). CDR3 length: 15 residues. V was pared by 7 bases and J by 0 bases, with 14 bases between. CDR1 is SNHLY and CDR2 is FYNNEI in the germline V gene. Together with reference TRBV2 and TRBJ2-3, the CDR3 gives the full variable domain: EPEVTQTPSHQVTQMGQEVILRCVPISNHLYFYWYRQILGQKVEFLVSFYNNEISEKSEIFDDQFSVERPDGSNFTLKIRSTKLEDSAMYFCASKLEKRSTDTQYFGPGTRLTVL.

This sequence joins TRBV6-5 and TRBJ1-3; TRBD1 matches 7 bases. This CDR3 region has 15 residues. Germline-derived CDR1 and CDR2 are MNHEY and SVGAGI. V was clipped by 4 bases and J by 2 bases; unmatched bases: 5. The CDR3 protein is CASSSETGTGNTIYF. CDR3 DNA: TGTGCCAGCAGTTCCGAGACAGGGACTGGAAACACCATATATTTT.

This clone was seen once. The chain combines TRBV30 with TRBJ2-4, with a possible D match to TRBD2 (6 bases). Germline values: CDR1 GTSNPN, CDR2 SVGIG (reference sequence). V was shortened by 0 bases and J by 2 bases, with 20 bases between the two germline ends. CDR3 size: 18 residues. CDR3 residues: CAWSVVGSRGRTKNIQYF. In DNA form, the CDR3 reads TGTGCCTGGAGTGTAGTCGGGAGTAGGGGCAGGACCAAAAACATTCAGTACTTC.

J is TRBJ1-5 and V is TRBV30; D is possibly TRBD1 (5 bases). Deletions cut 5 bases from V and 6 bases from J, with 14 bases between. The CDR3 sequence is 13 residues long. Germline V gene sequence: CDR1 GTSNPN, CDR2 SVGIG (reference sequence). The CDR3 is CAWGQGSSQPQHF. The CDR3 DNA sequence: TGTGCCTGGGGTCAGGGTTCTAGTCAGCCCCAGCATTTT.

The chain combines TRBV13 with TRBJ1-2; D ambiguous. The germline gives CDR1 PRHDT, CDR2 FYEKMQ (reference sequence). The CDR3 is 14 residues long. Trimming left V 4 bases short and J 1 base short, with 10 bases between. This CDR3 is CASSSGEINYGYTF. In DNA form, the CDR3 reads TGTGCCAGCAGCTCCGGGGAGATTAACTATGGCTACACCTTC.

The chain uses TRBV19 and TRBJ1-4; 7 bases map to TRBD1. V lost 9 bases to trimming and J lost 5 bases; unmatched junction nucleotides: 6. The germline V gene has CDR1 LNHDA and CDR2 SQIVND (reference sequence). The CDR3 loop spans 13 amino acids. The CDR3 loop reads CASRLTGNEKLFF. The CDR3 bases are TGTGCCAGCCGCTTGACAGGGAATGAAAAACTGTTTTTT.

The rearrangement joins TRBV6-5 to TRBJ1-1, with unresolved D. The germline gives CDR1 MNHEY, CDR2 SVGAGI. The CDR3 covers 15 residues. Between the trimmed V and J ends, which lost 2 bases and 0 bases, there was a span of 10 bases. CDR3 in amino acids: CASSYALNMNTEAFF. In DNA, the CDR3 is TGTGCCAGCAGTTACGCGCTTAATATGAACACTGAAGCTTTCTTT.

CDR3 DNA sequence: TGTGCCAGCAGCTTTTCAGGGACTAGCGGGGGGGAGCAGTTCTTC. Translated: CASSFSGTSGGEQFF. The V call is TRBV7-9, the J call TRBJ2-1, with TRBD2 matching over 15 bases. Trimming took 3 bases from V and 10 from J; bases not matched to a gene: 4. From germline, CDR1 is SEHNR and CDR2 FQNEAQ (reference sequence). The CDR3 is 15 residues long.

The chain has TRBV11-3 and TRBJ2-5; 7 bases agree with TRBD1. Germline CDR1 SGHNT, CDR2 YENEEA. The CDR3 sequence is 15 residues long. V lost 0 bases to trimming and J lost 2 bases; unmatched junction nucleotides: 3. The CDR3 is CASSLETGSQETQYF. CDR3 DNA sequence: TGTGCCAGCAGCTTAGAGACAGGGAGTCAAGAGACCCAGTACTTC. Drawing the rest from reference TRBV11-3 and TRBJ2-5, the complete variable domain is EAGVVQSPRYKIIEKKQPVAFWCNPISGHNTLYWYLQNLGQGPELLIRYENEEAVDDSQLPKDRFSAERLKGVDSTLKIQPAELGDSAVYLCASSLETGSQETQYFGPGTRLLVL.